This entry concerns a single TCR beta chain. The V gene's germline CDR1 is LGHNA and CDR2 YSLEER. Trimming left V 8 bases short and J 7 bases short, with 17 bases between. The CDR3 length is 14 residues. The protocol was immunoSEQ multiplex PCR, while the TCRdb copy is restricted to in-frame clones and leaves out a portion. The repertoire has about 150,000 clones, approximately 94% of them found once; the top ten carry around 5.4%. This entry belongs to a study of control samples from healthy donors and cancer patients. Source material: blood. V usage is TRBV4-3 and J usage is TRBJ2-2; weak D call: TRBD1 (6 bases). This TCR derives from a middle-aged man in good health. The CDR3 sequence is CASATGSSGGELFF. CDR3 sequence (DNA): TGCGCCAGCGCCACAGGGTCATCGGGCGGGGAGCTGTTTTTT.